This T cell receptor beta chain was obtained from a study of T-cell reconstitution after alpha-beta-depleted transplantation in children. The study, taken as a whole, reports: By one year post-transplant, T-cell counts and diversity largely arose from T cells that were newly produced. After transplant, at about two months, alpha-beta T cells were reportedly derived from several hundred expanded graft clones. At day 60, the high TCRbeta diversity found in some patients originated from recipient T cells and thymic progenitors that had survived.

The CDR3 length is 14 residues. Germline lookup yields CDR1 MNHEY and CDR2 SVGEGT. The V end lost 4 bases, the J end lost 8 bases, and 15 bases lay between the germline ends. This clonotype was counted only a few times. Antigen unknown. Preparation of the TCRbeta library involved a method that used unique molecular identifiers. MiXCR was run by TCRdb on the PCR reads, yielding one entry per CDR3 protein. The sample lists 600,000 or so distinct CDR3 sequences; about 23% were seen once. Sequencing was performed on PBMCs, mostly from graft donor cells, taken 360 days after TCRalphabeta/CD19-depleted stem cell transplant. This receptor was identified in a boy less than two years old who had a stem cell transplant for acute myeloid leukemia, so the T cells may come from the graft donor. The chain employs TRBV6-2 or TRBV6-3 and TRBJ2-1; D may match TRBD1 or TRBD2 (5 bases each). CDR3 protein: CASSSGTKWDEQFF. The DNA for the CDR3 is TGTGCCAGCAGTTCCGGGACCAAGTGGGATGAGCAGTTCTTC.